This T cell receptor beta chain is drawn from a study of shared clonotypes between healthy human individuals. In regard to this clone: The same CDR3 also results from other DNA sequences found in this sample.

This CDR3 has 14 amino acids. Trimming took off 0 bases at V and 0 bases at J, with 5 bases between the two ends. Germline loops: CDR1 SGHRS, CDR2 YFSETQ. Clones were read by immunoSEQ multiplex PCR, and TCRdb kept only the in-frame ones, dropping some. The sample shows millions of clones, approximately 93% of them seen only once. The chain uses TRBV5-1 and TRBJ2-3, with D hard to call. Sample: naive CD4+ T cells from PBMCs. Subset indicated: CD45RA+ positively selected. The source is a man aged 18 to 29 in good health. Some clones in this sample may be carry-over from other donors' samples. CDR3 sequence reads: CASSLGRSTDTQYF. The CDR3 DNA follows: TGCGCCAGCAGCTTGGGGCGCAGCACAGATACGCAGTATTTT.